A selection of T cell receptor beta chains follows, all from one sample in a study of regulatory T cells in long-lasting Graves disease. Each CDR3 protein gets one entry after TCRdb re-called the multiplex PCR reads with MiXCR. The sample lists around 400,000 distinct CDR3 sequences; approximately 22% were seen once. Here the sequenced sample was peripheral blood mononuclear cells (PBMCs), taken when the disease was refractory, from a patient treated with antithyroid drugs. The source is a female donor with Graves disease. CDR3s include the opening cysteine and the closing phenylalanine or tryptophan. The D gene is left open where the match is weak. Part of the rows lack a size; the others show once, few, many or a class for expanded clones.

V gene	D gene	J gene	clone size	CDR3 protein	CDR3 DNA
TRBV5-1	.	TRBJ2-2	many	CASSREEANTGELFF	TGCGCCAGCAGCCGCGAGGAGGCGAACACCGGGGAGCTGTTTTTT
TRBV6-2/TRBV6-3	TRBD2	TRBJ2-7	once	CASSAASGLPYEQYF	TGTGCCAGCAGTGCCGCTAGCGGACTGCCCTACGAGCAGTACTTC
TRBV20-1	.	TRBJ1-1	many	CSARVIGGSGTEAFF	TGCAGTGCTAGAGTTATTGGGGGTTCGGGCACTGAAGCTTTCTTT
TRBV27	.	TRBJ1-5	.	CASSFTPDRPQHF	TGTGCCAGCAGTTTTACCCCAGATCGGCCCCAGCATTTT
TRBV5-1	.	TRBJ1-2	.	CASSRTGTAIYGYTF	TGCGCCAGCAGCCGAACCGGGACGGCAATTTATGGCTACACCTTC
TRBV19	TRBD1	TRBJ2-7	.	CASSSGTGASSYEQYF	TGTGCCAGTAGTTCGGGGACAGGGGCAAGCTCCTACGAGCAGTACTTC
TRBV27	.	TRBJ1-2	many	CASSRQSAGGLEGYTF	TGTGCCAGCAGTCGACAGTCGGCTGGAGGCCTGGAAGGCTACACCTTC
TRBV11-2	TRBD2	TRBJ2-7	many	CASSPGLVYEQYF	TGTGCCAGCAGCCCCGGACTAGTCTACGAGCAGTACTTC
TRBV12-3/TRBV12-4	TRBD2	TRBJ2-7	many	CASSPGVQAGGTARRDF	TGTGCCAGCAGCCCCGGGGTACAAGCGGGAGGAACGGCTAGGCGCGACTTC
TRBV15	.	TRBJ1-5	few	CATSSQTDNQPQHF	TGTGCCACCAGCAGCCAGACAGACAATCAGCCCCAGCATTTT
TRBV5-1	TRBD1	TRBJ1-1	many	CASSLLGTGNTEAFF	TGCGCCAGCAGCTTGTTAGGGACAGGGAACACTGAAGCTTTCTTT
TRBV7-8	TRBD1	TRBJ1-6	few	CASSGNRDSSYNSPLHF	TGTGCCAGCAGCGGCAACCGGGACAGCTCCTATAATTCACCCCTCCACTTT
TRBV5-4	TRBD2	TRBJ2-2	.	CASSLGGASGRTGELFF	TGTGCCAGCAGCTTGGGGGGCGCTAGCGGGAGGACCGGGGAGCTGTTTTTT
TRBV28	.	TRBJ2-3	.	CASSLGRGADTQYF	TGTGCCAGCAGTTTAGGCAGGGGGGCAGATACGCAGTATTTT
TRBV20-1	TRBD1	TRBJ1-2	.	CSAKAHRQGARGYTF	TGCAGTGCTAAGGCCCACCGACAGGGGGCGCGTGGCTACACCTTC
TRBV5-1	.	TRBJ2-2	many	CASSKLQGNTGELFF	TGCGCCAGCAGCAAACTACAGGGGAACACCGGGGAGCTGTTTTTT
TRBV28	.	TRBJ2-3	.	CASSPPLADTQYF	TGTGCCAGCAGCCCCCCTTTAGCAGATACGCAGTATTTT
TRBV4-1	TRBD1	TRBJ1-5	.	CASSQEGTGNNQPQHF	TGCGCCAGCAGCCAAGAGGGGACAGGCAATAATCAGCCCCAGCATTTT
TRBV11-2	.	TRBJ2-7	.	CASSLAGDATYEQYF	TGTGCCAGCAGCTTAGCCGGGGACGCCACCTACGAGCAGTACTTC